This T cell receptor (beta chain) originates from a study of T cells in Graves' hyperthyroidism and ophthalmopathy (dated by TCRdb to about 2019). With regard to the full study: Peripheral blood was collected at initial diagnosis, before any treatment. To identify distinguishing TCR V-J signatures, a discovery cohort of about 95 patients was used, comprising 40 to 45 with Graves' ophthalmopathy and approximately 57 with stable Graves' hyperthyroidism. Prospective prediction of ophthalmopathy was tested in an independent validation cohort consisting of about 20 hyperthyroidism patients and some 15 patients who later progressed to ophthalmopathy. For training and testing, the roughly 97 patients in the discovery cohort were randomly divided in a 7:3 ratio. In addition, the study compared T-cell repertoires in thyroid tissue and in blood from six Graves' hyperthyroidism patients. After blood sampling, hyperthyroidism patients were treated with methimazole at a starting dose of 30 mg daily, and ophthalmopathy patients were treated with high-dose intravenous methylprednisolone. TCR Vbeta CDR3 sequencing of some 140 peripheral blood samples (over 40 ophthalmopathy, about 74 hyperthyroidism and roughly 17 progressor patients) is reported in the paper. Overall results and qualifications from the work: A model built on a 13 V-J signature distinguished ophthalmopathy from stable hyperthyroidism, reaching roughly 88% sensitivity and 81% to 83% specificity in cross-validation and 80%/75% in testing. No statistical method was used to set the sample size in advance, and investigators knew the group allocation. Blood samples also contained most of the expanded thyroid clonotypes (frequency above 0.001), which suggests that blood repertoires may reflect thyroid immune responses. In validation, the model predicted progression to ophthalmopathy a median of about 6 months before onset, with 65% to 71% sensitivity and roughly 79% specificity.

Stable Graves' hyperthyroidism was defined as the absence of progression to ophthalmopathy over 18 months of follow-up. Hyperthyroidism patients were newly diagnosed, with disease duration under 2 months, and aged 18 to 65 years. Exclusion was applied to patients with uncontrolled infections, other autoimmune diseases, pregnancy or lactation. Diagnoses were based on clinical symptoms, serum thyroxine and TRAb, thyroid ultrasound and orbital computed tomography. Ficoll-Paque density gradient centrifugation was used to isolate PBMCs from 8.5 to 10 ml of fresh peripheral blood. Trizol reagent was used to extract total RNA, and RNA quality was then checked on an Agilent 2100 Bioanalyzer. There are 14 amino acids in the CDR3, from cysteine to phenylalanine inclusive. CDR3 DNA is the only sequence kept; it has 42 bases, read in frame from the first base. CDR1 and CDR2, per the germline V gene (reference sequence), are DFQATT and SNEGSKA. The germline V and J ends show losses of 1 base and 4 bases respectively, and no gene match explains 3 bases of the junction.

Turning to this clonotype: Its antigen is not yet known. Base quality data are lacking; no much larger clone is found one base away.

TCR beta CDR3 regions were amplified from RNA transcripts. For the first round of RT-PCR on the TCR CDR3, the HTBI primer set was used together with the Qiagen OneStep RT-PCR kit. Libraries were constructed in a second round of multiplex PCR, after which size selection and purification were performed. Libraries were sequenced paired-end with 100 bp reads on an Illumina HiSeq2000. The authors' pipeline ran thus. SOAPnuke was used to process the raw data, with reads discarded if the reads contained adapters or uncalled bases, had a mean Phred below 15, or lacked an exact constant-primer or identifier match. High-quality paired reads were merged with COPE v1.2.5, and unique nucleotide sequences were defined as clonotypes. MiTCR v1.1 was used to align the clonotypes against IMGT TRBV, TRBD and TRBJ reference segments. The analysis included only V-J combinations with a frequency above 0.0001, which together covered approximately 99% of the repertoires. A TCS score was defined as the ratio of F50 (clonal expansion) to E x V (chaos), with BLOSUM62-based TCRdist applied between CDR3 peptides within each V-J. Welch's t-statistics and random forest reduced fewer than 600 V-J features to 13, which were used in a naive Bayes classifier (R e1071). TCRdb trimmed the raw reads at Q25, called clones with MiXCR and kept productive beta chains. Rows matching on CDR3 protein sequence are summarized as one entry with the most common DNA and genes. None of the V and J calls come from the authors' own analysis; TCRdb made them. For this sample there are 500,000 to 600,000 distinct CDR3 sequences; approximately 16% appear just once. About 17% of the sample rests with the top ten.

Recombination joined TRBV20-1 with TRBJ1-2, with 10 bases aligning to TRBD1. The TCR sequence derives from a woman aged 18-30 years with Graves' hyperthyroidism. The sequenced sample was blood. The DNA sequence is as follows: TGCAGTGCTAGAGGGACAGGGGGAGGCTATGGCTACACCTTC. Its translation reads: CSARGTGGGYGYTF.